A selection of T cell receptor beta chains follows, all from one sample in a study of cytomegalovirus exposure and HLA in healthy donors. The data were produced by immunoSEQ multiplex PCR, yet TCRdb's version contains in-frame clones alone and is incomplete. The repertoire holds 150,000 or so clones, around 80% seen once, with under 2% in the top ten. Sequenced sample: PBMCs. All receptors derive from a woman aged 40-49 years in good health and CMV-seronegative. Both conserved end residues are part of each CDR3. A D gene is named only where the DNA matches it firmly. Expanded clones get a size class; other rows say once, few or many, or leave the size out.

cdr3_nt,cdr3_aa,d_call,j_call,v_call,clone_size
TGTGCCAGCATCCCTGGCAGGGGGGCGCCCCAGCATTTT,CASIPGRGAPQHF,TRBD1,TRBJ1-5,TRBV2,NA
TGCGCCAGCAGCCCTGGCCAGACTAGCGTGAAGACCCAGTACTTC,CASSPGQTSVKTQYF,TRBD2,TRBJ2-5,TRBV5-1,NA
TGTGCCAGTGCCTCCTTCCCAGGGGACACCACCTTC,CASASFPGDTTF,NA,TRBJ1-2,TRBV19,NA
TGTGCCAGCAGCCTGGCGGTGCCCGAACCACGTATCAATGAGCAGTTCTTC,CASSLAVPEPRINEQFF,NA,TRBJ2-1,TRBV5-8,NA
TGTGCCAGCAGCTTATTAGCCGATACGCAGTATTTT,CASSLLADTQYF,NA,TRBJ2-3,TRBV7-2,few
TGTGCCACCAGCAGAGATCGGGGCGGGAGGGTCCCAGATACGCAGTATTTT,CATSRDRGGRVPDTQYF,TRBD2,TRBJ2-3,TRBV15,once
TGCGCCAGCAGCTTGGTGTCTAGCGGGATTAACTCCTACAATGAGCAGTTCTTC,CASSLVSSGINSYNEQFF,TRBD2,TRBJ2-1,TRBV5-1,NA
TGTGCCAGCAGTGAAGCTCGGGGAAGCAATCAGCCCCAGCATTTT,CASSEARGSNQPQHF,NA,TRBJ1-5,TRBV2,NA
TGTGCCAGCTTTCGACGGACAGGGGGCACTGAAGCTTTCTTT,CASFRRTGGTEAFF,TRBD1,TRBJ1-1,TRBV27,NA
TGCGCCAGCAGTGGGACTAGCGGGACCCGGGATGAGCAGTTCTTC,CASSGTSGTRDEQFF,TRBD2,TRBJ2-1,TRBV10-1,NA
TGTGCCAGCAGCGAGACTAGCGGCTACGAGCAGTACTTC,CASSETSGYEQYF,TRBD2,TRBJ2-7,TRBV9,NA